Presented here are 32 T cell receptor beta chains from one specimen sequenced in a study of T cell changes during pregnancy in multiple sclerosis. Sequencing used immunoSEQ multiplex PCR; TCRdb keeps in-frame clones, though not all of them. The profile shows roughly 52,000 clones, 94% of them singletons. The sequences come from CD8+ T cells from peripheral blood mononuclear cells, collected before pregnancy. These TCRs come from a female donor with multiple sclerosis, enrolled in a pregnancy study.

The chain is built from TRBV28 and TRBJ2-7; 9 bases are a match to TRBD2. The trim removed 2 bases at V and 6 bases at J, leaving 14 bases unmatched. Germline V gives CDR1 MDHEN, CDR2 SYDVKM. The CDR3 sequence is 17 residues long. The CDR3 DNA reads TGTGCCAGCAGTTTAAGTAGCGGGGGTCTAGTTTCGCGCGAGCAGTACTTC. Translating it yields CASSLSSGGLVSREQYF. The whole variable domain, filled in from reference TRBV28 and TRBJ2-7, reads DVKVTQSSRYLVKRTGEKVFLECVQDMDHENMFWYRQDPGLGLRLIYFSYDVKMKEKGDIPEGYSVSREKKERFSLILESASTNQTSMYLCASSLSSGGLVSREQYFGPGTRLTVT.

The CDR3 loop reads CASSLGTGPAYEQYF. The CDR3, as DNA: TGTGCCAGCAGTTTAGGGACAGGGCCTGCCTACGAGCAGTACTTC. The rearrangement uses TRBV27 and TRBJ2-7; TRBD1 agrees at 9 bases. The CDR3 consists of 15 residues. Germline loops: CDR1 MNHEY, CDR2 SMNVEV (reference sequence). J was trimmed by 2 bases and V by 2 bases; bases with no gene match: 4.

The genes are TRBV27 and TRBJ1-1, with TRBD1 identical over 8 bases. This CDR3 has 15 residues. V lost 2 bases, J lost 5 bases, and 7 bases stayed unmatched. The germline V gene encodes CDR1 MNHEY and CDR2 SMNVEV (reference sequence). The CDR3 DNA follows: TGTGCCAGCAGTTTAGGACAGGGTTACCGGACTGAAGCTTTCTTT. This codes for CASSLGQGYRTEAFF.

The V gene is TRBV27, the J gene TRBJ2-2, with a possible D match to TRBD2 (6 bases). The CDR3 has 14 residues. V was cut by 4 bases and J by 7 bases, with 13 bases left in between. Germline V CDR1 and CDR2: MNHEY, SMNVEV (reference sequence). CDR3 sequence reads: CASSSGGLGGELFF. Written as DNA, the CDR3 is TGTGCCAGCAGTTCCGGGGGATTGGGCGGGGAGCTGTTTTTT.

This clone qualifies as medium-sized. CDR3 residues: CASSLYGGRGQLSGELFF. In DNA, the CDR3 is TGTGCCAGCAGCCTTTATGGAGGCAGGGGGCAATTATCCGGGGAGCTGTTTTTT. The V call is TRBV5-5, the J call TRBJ2-2; 8 nucleotides line up with TRBD1. Looked up from germline, CDR1 is SGHKS and CDR2 is YYEKEE (reference sequence). The ends lost 4 bases at V and 6 bases at J; junction bases unmatched: 17. The CDR3 is 18 residues long. Based on the CDR3 plus reference TRBV5-5 and TRBJ2-2, the full variable domain is DAGVTQSPTHLIKTRGQQVTLRCSPISGHKSVSWYQQVLGQGPQFIFQYYEKEERGRGNFPDRFSARQFPNYSSELNVNALLLGDSALYLCASSLYGGRGQLSGELFFGEGSRLTVL.

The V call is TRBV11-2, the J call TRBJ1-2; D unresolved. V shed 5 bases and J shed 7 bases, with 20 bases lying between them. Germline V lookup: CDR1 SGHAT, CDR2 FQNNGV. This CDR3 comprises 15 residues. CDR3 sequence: CASSLQPGDRSGYTF. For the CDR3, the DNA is TGTGCCAGCAGCCTTCAACCCGGGGATCGGAGTGGCTACACCTTC. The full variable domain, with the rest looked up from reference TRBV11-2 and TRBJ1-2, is EAGVAQSPRYKIIEKRQSVAFWCNPISGHATLYWYQQILGQGPKLLIQFQNNGVVDDSQLPKDRFSAERLKGVDSTLKIQPAKLEDSAVYLCASSLQPGDRSGYTFGSGTRLTVV.

The DNA for the CDR3 is TGTGCCAGCAGTGATGGGGCAGGGGCGACCGGGGAGCTGTTTTTT. Encoded protein: CASSDGAGATGELFF. This rearrangement joins TRBV2 to TRBJ2-2; the D gene is possibly TRBD1 (6 bases). Germline V gene data show CDR1 as SNHLY and CDR2 as FYNNEI. Trimming left V 3 bases short and J 5 bases short, with 13 bases between. This CDR3 region has 15 residues.

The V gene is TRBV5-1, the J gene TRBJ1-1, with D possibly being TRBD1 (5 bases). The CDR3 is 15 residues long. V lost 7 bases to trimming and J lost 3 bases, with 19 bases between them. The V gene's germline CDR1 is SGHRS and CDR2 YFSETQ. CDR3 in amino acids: CASGGDQGGDTEAFF. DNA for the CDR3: TGCGCCAGCGGAGGGGATCAGGGTGGGGACACTGAAGCTTTCTTT. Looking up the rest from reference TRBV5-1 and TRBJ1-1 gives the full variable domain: KAGVTQTPRYLIKTRGQQVTLSCSPISGHRSVSWYQQTPGQGLQFLFEYFSETQRNKGNFPGRFSGRQFSNSRSEMNVSTLELGDSALYLCASGGDQGGDTEAFFGQGTRLTVV.

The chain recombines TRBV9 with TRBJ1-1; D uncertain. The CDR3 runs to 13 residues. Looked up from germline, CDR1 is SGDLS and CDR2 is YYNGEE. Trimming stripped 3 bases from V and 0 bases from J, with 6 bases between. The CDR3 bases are TGTGCCAGCAGCGCCTTAATGAACACTGAAGCTTTCTTT. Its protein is CASSALMNTEAFF.

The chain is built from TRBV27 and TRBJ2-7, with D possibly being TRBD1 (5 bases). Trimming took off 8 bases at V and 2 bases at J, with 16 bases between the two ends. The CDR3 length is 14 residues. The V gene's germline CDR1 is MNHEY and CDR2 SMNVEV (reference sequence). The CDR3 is CASPKGPAPYEQYF. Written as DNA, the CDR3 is TGTGCCAGCCCAAAGGGGCCGGCGCCCTACGAGCAGTACTTC.

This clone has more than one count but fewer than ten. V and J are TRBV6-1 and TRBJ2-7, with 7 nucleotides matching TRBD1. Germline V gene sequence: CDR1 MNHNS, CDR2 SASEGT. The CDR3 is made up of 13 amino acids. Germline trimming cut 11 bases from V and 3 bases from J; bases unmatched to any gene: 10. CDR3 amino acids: CAASTGSSYEQYF. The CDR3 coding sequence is TGTGCCGCCTCGACAGGGAGCAGCTACGAGCAGTACTTC.

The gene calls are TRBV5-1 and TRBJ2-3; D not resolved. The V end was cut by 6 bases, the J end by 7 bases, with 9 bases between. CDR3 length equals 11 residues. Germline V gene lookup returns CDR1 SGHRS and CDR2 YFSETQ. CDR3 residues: CASNTAYTQYF. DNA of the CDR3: TGCGCCAGCAATACAGCATATACGCAGTATTTT.

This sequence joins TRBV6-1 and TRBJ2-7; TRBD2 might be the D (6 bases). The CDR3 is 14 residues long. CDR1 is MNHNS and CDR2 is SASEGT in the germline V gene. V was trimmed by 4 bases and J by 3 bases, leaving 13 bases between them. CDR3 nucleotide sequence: TGTGCCAGCAGTGTCTATGACGGGGGCTACGAGCAGTACTTC. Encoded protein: CASSVYDGGYEQYF.

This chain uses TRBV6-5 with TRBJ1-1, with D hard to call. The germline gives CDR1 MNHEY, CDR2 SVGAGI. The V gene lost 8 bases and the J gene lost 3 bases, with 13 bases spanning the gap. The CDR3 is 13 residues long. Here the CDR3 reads CASSPGVDTEAFF. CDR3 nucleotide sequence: TGTGCCAGCTCTCCCGGGGTGGACACTGAAGCTTTCTTT.

DNA for the CDR3: TGCGCCAGCAGCCAAGGGGGGAAGCGGGAGGGCCGGGGTCTCTACAATGAGCAGTTCTTC. Encoded protein: CASSQGGKREGRGLYNEQFF. The gene calls are TRBV4-3 and TRBJ2-1; 10 nucleotides match TRBD2. After removal of 1 base from V and 3 bases from J, the junction contained 15 bases not matched to a gene. Germline V lookup: CDR1 LGHNA, CDR2 YSLEER. There are 20 residues in the CDR3.

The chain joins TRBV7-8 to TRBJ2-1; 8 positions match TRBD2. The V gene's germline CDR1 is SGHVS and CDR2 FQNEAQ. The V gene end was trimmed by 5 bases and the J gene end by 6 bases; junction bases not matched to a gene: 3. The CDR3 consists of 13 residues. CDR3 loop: CASSAGLANEQFF. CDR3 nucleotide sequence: TGTGCCAGCAGCGCTGGACTAGCCAATGAGCAGTTCTTC.

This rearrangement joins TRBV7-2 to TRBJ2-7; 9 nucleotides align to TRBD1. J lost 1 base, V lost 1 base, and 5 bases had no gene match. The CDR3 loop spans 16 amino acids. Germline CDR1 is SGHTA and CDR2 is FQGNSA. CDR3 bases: TGTGCCAGCAGCTTAGAGGGACAGGGTGGTTCCTACGAGCAGTACTTC. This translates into CASSLEGQGGSYEQYF. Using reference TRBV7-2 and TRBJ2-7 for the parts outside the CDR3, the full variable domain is GAGVSQSPSNKVTEKGKDVELRCDPISGHTALYWYRQSLGQGLEFLIYFQGNSAPDKSGLPSDRFSAERTGGSVSTLTIQRTQQEDSAVYLCASSLEGQGGSYEQYFGPGTRLTVT.

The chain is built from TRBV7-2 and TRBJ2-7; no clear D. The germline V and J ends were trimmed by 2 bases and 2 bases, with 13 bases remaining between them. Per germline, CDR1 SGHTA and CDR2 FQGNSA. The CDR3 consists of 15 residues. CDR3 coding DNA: TGTGCCAGCAGCTTACGGAGCATCCATACCTACGAGCAGTACTTC. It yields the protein CASSLRSIHTYEQYF.

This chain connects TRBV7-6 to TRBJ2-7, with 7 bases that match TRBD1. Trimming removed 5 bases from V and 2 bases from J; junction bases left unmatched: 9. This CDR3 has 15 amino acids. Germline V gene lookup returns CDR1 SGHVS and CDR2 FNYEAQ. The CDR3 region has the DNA TGTGCCAGCAGCCTCAACCCCGACAGGGCCTACGAGCAGTACTTC. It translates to CASSLNPDRAYEQYF.

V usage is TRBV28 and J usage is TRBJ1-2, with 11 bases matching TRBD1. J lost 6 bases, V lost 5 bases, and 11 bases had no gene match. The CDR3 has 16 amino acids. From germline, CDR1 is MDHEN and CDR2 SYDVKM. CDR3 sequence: CASSPHPGQGEDGYTF. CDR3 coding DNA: TGTGCCAGCAGTCCGCACCCGGGACAGGGGGAGGATGGCTACACCTTC.

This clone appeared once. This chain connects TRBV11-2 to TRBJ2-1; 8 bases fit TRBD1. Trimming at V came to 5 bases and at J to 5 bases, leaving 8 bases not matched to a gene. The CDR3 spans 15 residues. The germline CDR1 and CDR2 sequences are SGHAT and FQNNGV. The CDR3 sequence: CASSPLRGLDNEQFF. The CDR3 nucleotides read TGTGCCAGCAGCCCGCTCAGGGGGCTCGACAATGAGCAGTTCTTC.

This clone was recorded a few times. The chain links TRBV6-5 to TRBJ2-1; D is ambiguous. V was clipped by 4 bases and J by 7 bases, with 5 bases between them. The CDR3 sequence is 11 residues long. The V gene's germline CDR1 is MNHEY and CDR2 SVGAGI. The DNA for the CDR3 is TGTGCCAGCAGTTCCGGTAATGAGCAGTTCTTC. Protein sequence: CASSSGNEQFF.

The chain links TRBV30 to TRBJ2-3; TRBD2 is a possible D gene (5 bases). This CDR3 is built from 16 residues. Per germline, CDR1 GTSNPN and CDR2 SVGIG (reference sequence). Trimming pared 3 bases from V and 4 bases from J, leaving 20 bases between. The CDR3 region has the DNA TGTGCCTGGAGACCCACGAAGACCCGAGCGGCAGATACGCAGTATTTT. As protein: CAWRPTKTRAADTQYF.

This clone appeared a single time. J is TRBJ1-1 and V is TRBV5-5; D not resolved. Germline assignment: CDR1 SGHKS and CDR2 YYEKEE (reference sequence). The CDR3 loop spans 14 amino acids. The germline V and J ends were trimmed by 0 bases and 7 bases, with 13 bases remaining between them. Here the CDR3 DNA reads TGTGCCAGCAGCTTGGGCGCCGGTGACTTTGAAGCTTTCTTT. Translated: CASSLGAGDFEAFF.

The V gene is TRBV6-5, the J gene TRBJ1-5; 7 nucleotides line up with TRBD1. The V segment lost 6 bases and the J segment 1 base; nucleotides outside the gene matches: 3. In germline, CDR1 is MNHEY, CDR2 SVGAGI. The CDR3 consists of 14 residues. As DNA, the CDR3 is TGTGCCAGCAGCCCGACAGGGAGCAATCAGCCCCAGCATTTT. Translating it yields CASSPTGSNQPQHF.

This CDR3 reads CASSISSGTVYEQYF. As DNA, the CDR3 is TGTGCCAGTAGTATAAGCTCCGGGACAGTTTACGAGCAGTACTTC. The gene calls are TRBV19 and TRBJ2-7, with 7 bases aligning to TRBD1. The CDR3 runs 15 residues. Germline V gives CDR1 LNHDA, CDR2 SQIVND (reference sequence). The junction had 8 bases not matched to a gene; V was cut back by 2 bases and J by 4 bases.

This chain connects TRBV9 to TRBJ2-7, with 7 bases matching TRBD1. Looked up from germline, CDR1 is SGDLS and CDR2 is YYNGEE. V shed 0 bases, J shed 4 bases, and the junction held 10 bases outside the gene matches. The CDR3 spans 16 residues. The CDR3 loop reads CASSVAEWDSRYEQYF. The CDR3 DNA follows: TGTGCCAGCAGCGTAGCTGAGTGGGACAGCCGGTACGAGCAGTACTTC. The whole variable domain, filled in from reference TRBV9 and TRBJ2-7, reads DSGVTQTPKHLITATGQRVTLRCSPRSGDLSVYWYQQSLDQGLQFLIQYYNGEERAKGNILERFSAQQFPDLHSELNLSSLELGDSALYFCASSVAEWDSRYEQYFGPGTRLTVT.

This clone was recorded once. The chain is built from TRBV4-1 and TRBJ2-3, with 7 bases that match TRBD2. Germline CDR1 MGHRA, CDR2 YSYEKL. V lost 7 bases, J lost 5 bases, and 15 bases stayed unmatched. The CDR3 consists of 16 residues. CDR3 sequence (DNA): TGCGCCAGCACCATGGCCCCGCGCGGGAGAGTAGATACGCAGTATTTT. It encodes CASTMAPRGRVDTQYF.

CDR3 sequence: CATSSNRGRSTEAFF. CDR3 DNA: TGTGCCACCAGCAGTAACAGGGGGAGAAGCACTGAAGCTTTCTTT. The chain recombines TRBV15 with TRBJ1-1, with TRBD1 matching 8 bases. The V segment lost 3 bases and the J segment 4 bases; nucleotides outside the gene matches: 7. The CDR3 contains 15 residues. The germline V gene encodes CDR1 LNHNV and CDR2 YYDKDF (reference sequence).

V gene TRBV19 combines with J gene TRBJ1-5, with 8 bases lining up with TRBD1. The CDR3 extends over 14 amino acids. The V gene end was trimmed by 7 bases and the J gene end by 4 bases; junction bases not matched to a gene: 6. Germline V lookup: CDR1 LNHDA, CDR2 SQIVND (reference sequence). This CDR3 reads CASKNRGKNQPQHF. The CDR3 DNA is TGTGCCAGTAAAAACAGGGGGAAAAATCAGCCCCAGCATTTT. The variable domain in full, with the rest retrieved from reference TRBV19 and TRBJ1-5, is DGGITQSPKYLFRKEGQNVTLSCEQNLNHDAMYWYRQDPGQGLRLIYYSQIVNDFQKGDIAEGYSVSREKKESFPLTVTSAQKNPTAFYLCASKNRGKNQPQHFGDGTRLSIL.

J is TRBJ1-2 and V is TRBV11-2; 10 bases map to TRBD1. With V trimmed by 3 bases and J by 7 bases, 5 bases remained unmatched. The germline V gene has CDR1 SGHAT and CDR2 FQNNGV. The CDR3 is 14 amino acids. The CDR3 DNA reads TGTGCCAGCAGCTTCGGGACAGGGGTGTTTGGCTACACCTTC. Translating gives CASSFGTGVFGYTF. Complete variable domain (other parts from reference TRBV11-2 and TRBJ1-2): EAGVAQSPRYKIIEKRQSVAFWCNPISGHATLYWYQQILGQGPKLLIQFQNNGVVDDSQLPKDRFSAERLKGVDSTLKIQPAKLEDSAVYLCASSFGTGVFGYTFGSGTRLTVV.

Written as DNA, the CDR3 is TGTGCCAGCAGCTTAATCGGAGGGTACAATGAGCAGTTCTTC. Its translation is CASSLIGGYNEQFF. The chain recombines TRBV7-3 with TRBJ2-1, with D possibly TRBD2 on 6 matching bases. Germline CDR1 and CDR2: SGHTA and FQGTGA. This CDR3 comprises 14 residues. The germline V and J ends were trimmed by 1 base and 4 bases, with 8 bases remaining between them.